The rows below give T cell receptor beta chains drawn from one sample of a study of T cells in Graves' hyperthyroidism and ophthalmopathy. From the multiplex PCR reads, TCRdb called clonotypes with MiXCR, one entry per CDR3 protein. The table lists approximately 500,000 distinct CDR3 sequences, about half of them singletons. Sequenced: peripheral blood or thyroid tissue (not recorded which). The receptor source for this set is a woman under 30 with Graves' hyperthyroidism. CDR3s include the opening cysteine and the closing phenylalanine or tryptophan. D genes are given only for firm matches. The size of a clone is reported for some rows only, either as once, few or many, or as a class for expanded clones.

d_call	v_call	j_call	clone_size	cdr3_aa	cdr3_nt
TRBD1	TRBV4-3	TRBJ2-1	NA	CASSYGQGSANEQFF	TGCGCCAGCAGCTACGGACAGGGGAGTGCCAATGAGCAGTTCTTC
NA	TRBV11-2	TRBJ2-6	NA	CASSFLRANVLTF	TGTGCCAGCAGCTTCCTGCGGGCCAACGTCCTGACTTTC
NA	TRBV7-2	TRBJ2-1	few	CASSQGGQQFF	TGTGCCAGCAGTCAAGGGGGACAGCAGTTCTTC
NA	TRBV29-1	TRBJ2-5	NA	CSVTDLVQETQYF	TGCAGCGTCACTGACCTCGTCCAAGAGACCCAGTACTTC
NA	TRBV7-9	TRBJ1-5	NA	CASSVSGRNQPQHF	TGTGCCAGCAGCGTATCAGGGCGCAATCAGCCCCAGCATTTT
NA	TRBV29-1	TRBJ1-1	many	CSVVSDMNTEAFF	TGCAGCGTTGTATCAGATATGAACACTGAAGCTTTCTTT
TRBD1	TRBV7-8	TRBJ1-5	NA	CASSLDGQGYQPQHF	TGTGCCAGCAGCTTAGACGGACAGGGGTACCAGCCCCAGCATTTT
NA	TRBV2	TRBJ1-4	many	CASSERSVRVKNEKLFF	TGTGCCAGCAGTGAACGGAGCGTAAGGGTCAAGAATGAAAAACTGTTTTTT
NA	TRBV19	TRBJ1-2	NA	CASSTAGPNTF	TGTGCCAGTAGTACGGCGGGACCAAACACCTTC
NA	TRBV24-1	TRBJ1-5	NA	CATSVGGGNQPQHF	TGTGCCACCAGTGTCGGGGGCGGCAATCAGCCCCAGCATTTT
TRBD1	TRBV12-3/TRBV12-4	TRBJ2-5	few	CASSSIRDSDQPQYF	TGTGCCAGCAGTTCTATCAGGGACAGTGATCAGCCCCAGTACTTC
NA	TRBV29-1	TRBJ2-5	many	CSVSSDSRETQYF	TGCAGCGTTAGTTCGGACTCCCGGGAGACCCAGTACTTC
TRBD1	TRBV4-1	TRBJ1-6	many	CASSQLIRDREYNSPLHF	TGCGCCAGCAGCCAACTCATCCGGGACAGAGAATATAATTCACCCCTCCACTTT
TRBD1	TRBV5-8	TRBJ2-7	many	CASSLGQGEQYF	TGTGCCAGCAGCCTGGGACAGGGGGAGCAGTACTTC
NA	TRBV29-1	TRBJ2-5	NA	CSLDQGRETQYF	TGCAGCTTAGATCAGGGGCGGGAGACCCAGTACTTC